The 13 T cell receptor beta chains below were found in one sample sequenced in a study of blood T cells in healthy people across ages. It was with a sample-barcoded 5' primer and a J-beta primer mix that a second PCR of roughly 7 to 12 cycles was run. TCRdb passed the 5' RACE reads through MiXCR, listing each CDR3 protein once. The sample lists under 750,000 distinct CDR3 sequences; roughly 48% were seen once. Sequencing used blood. Every receptor here comes from an elderly man in good health.

J is TRBJ2-7 and V is TRBV7-2; 7 bases are a match to TRBD2. CDR3 length equals 15 residues. The V segment lost 1 base and the J segment 3 bases; nucleotides outside the gene matches: 6. CDR1 is SGHTA, CDR2 FQGNSA, per germline. The CDR3 nucleotides read TGTGCCAGCAGCTTAGTTCCGGGGGAGGGCTACGAGCAGTACTTC. Translated: CASSLVPGEGYEQYF.

V and J are TRBV20-1 and TRBJ2-7; TRBD1 matches at 7 bases. The germline V gene has CDR1 DFQATT and CDR2 SNEGSKA (reference sequence). The CDR3 has 15 residues. J gave up 6 bases and V 3 bases, and 14 bases lay outside the gene matches. CDR3 sequence (DNA): TGCAGTGCTAGTCCTCCCGGGACAGCCCTCGCCGAGCAGTACTTC. This encodes CSASPPGTALAEQYF.

On this clonotype: At one boundary the junction diverges from the germline segment, which might be a read error. J is TRBJ2-1 and V is TRBV28; 8 nucleotides align to TRBD2. Germline V gene lookup returns CDR1 MDHEN and CDR2 SYDVKM. The CDR3 sequence is 15 residues long. The CDR3 is CASSFPGLANNGQFF. CDR3 nucleotides: TGTGCCAGCAGTTTTCCCGGACTAGCCAACAATGGGCAGTTCTTC.

The DNA for the CDR3 is TGTGCCAGCGGACTCGGACAGAACTATGGCTACACCTTC. Amino acid sequence: CASGLGQNYGYTF. V is TRBV6-2 or TRBV6-3 and J is TRBJ1-2, with a tentative D call TRBD1 (6 bases). The V gene's germline CDR1 is MNHEY and CDR2 SVGEGT. The CDR3 has 13 amino acids. The V and J ends lost 8 bases and 2 bases respectively, with 12 bases between them.

The chain employs TRBV29-1 and TRBJ2-7; TRBD1 matches 9 bases. Germline-derived CDR1 and CDR2 are SQVTM and ANQGSEA. The length of the CDR3 is 14 residues. Trimming cost V 5 bases and J 1 base; bases outside gene matches: 6. In nucleotides, the CDR3 is TGCAGCGTTAAGCCGGGACAGGGATCCTACGAGCAGTACTTC. Its protein product is CSVKPGQGSYEQYF.

The sample holds a few counts of this clonotype. The junction departs from the called germline gene at one end, perhaps through a read error. The chain recombines TRBV7-9 with TRBJ1-1; D unclear. Germline loops: CDR1 SEHNR, CDR2 FQNEAQ (reference sequence). This CDR3 has 13 residues. In DNA, the CDR3 is TGTGCCAGCACCCCCGGTCGGAACTCTGAAGCTTTCTTT. This codes for CASTPGRNSEAFF.

This sequence joins TRBV20-1 and TRBJ2-1; D is unresolved. The DNA end is a closer match to TRBJ2-7, so the J assignment may be wrong. This CDR3 is built from 11 residues. Germline V gene sequence: CDR1 DFQATT, CDR2 SNEGSKA (reference sequence). The CDR3 DNA is TGCAGTGCTAGTGTCTACAATGAGCAGTACTTC. Translating gives CSASVYNEQYF.

With regard to this clonotype: A much larger clone is a single base away; this may be a read error. This chain links TRBV7-9 with TRBJ2-3; unclear D gene. CDR1 and CDR2 (germline): SEHNR, FQNEAQ (reference sequence). The CDR3 totals 14 residues. CDR3 DNA: TGTGCCAGCAGCTTAGCGTCTGGAGCAGATACGCTGTATTTT. It yields the protein CASSLASGADTLYF.

There are many counts of this clonotype. The rearrangement links TRBV6-6 to TRBJ1-5, with 9 bases that match TRBD1. J lost 8 bases, V lost 6 bases, and 8 bases had no gene match. CDR3 length: 14 residues. The germline V gene encodes CDR1 MNHNY and CDR2 SVGAGI (reference sequence). CDR3 sequence (DNA): TGTGCCAGCAGCCCCGGGACAGGGCGGGAGCCCCAGCATTTT. Translating it yields CASSPGTGREPQHF.

This clonotype was seen a handful of times. The rearrangement joins TRBV27 to TRBJ2-3; 10 nucleotides line up with TRBD2. Germline V gene data show CDR1 as MNHEY and CDR2 as SMNVEV (reference sequence). CDR3 length equals 16 residues. Trimming at V came to 2 bases and at J to 4 bases, leaving 6 bases not matched to a gene. The CDR3 nucleotides read TGTGCCAGCAGTTTAAGGGTAGCGGGGGGTTCAGATACGCAGTATTTT. Its translation is CASSLRVAGGSDTQYF.

The CDR3 DNA reads TGCGCCAGCAGCTCAGACAGGGACATTCAGTACTTC. This gives the protein CASSSDRDIQYF. The chain joins TRBV5-1 to TRBJ2-4, with TRBD1 matching 7 bases. The CDR3 covers 12 residues. CDR1 is SGHRS, CDR2 YFSETQ, per germline. With 3 bases clipped from V and 8 bases from J, the junction kept 2 bases outside the gene matches.

Comments on this clonotype: The junction and the germline gene differ at one end; a read error may be behind it. The rearrangement uses TRBV7-9 and TRBJ2-4; possible D gene TRBD1, 7 bases. Near its end, the DNA agrees better with TRBJ2-5, so the J call may be wrong. CDR1 is SEHNR, CDR2 FQNEAQ, per germline (reference sequence). The CDR3 has 18 amino acids. Written as DNA, the CDR3 is TGCGCCAGCAGCTTAGGTAGGAGGGACAGAGCGTACCAAGAGACCCAGTACTTC. Encoded protein: CASSLGRRDRAYQETQYF.

The chain couples TRBV20-1 to TRBJ2-3; TRBD2 agrees at 7 bases. CDR3 length: 16 amino acids. Germline assignment: CDR1 DFQATT and CDR2 SNEGSKA (reference sequence). Trimming removed 0 bases from V and 0 bases from J; junction bases left unmatched: 6. The CDR3 bases are TGCAGTGCTAGAGATGGGGGGGAGGTGAGCACAGATACGCAGTATTTT. Protein product: CSARDGGEVSTDTQYF.